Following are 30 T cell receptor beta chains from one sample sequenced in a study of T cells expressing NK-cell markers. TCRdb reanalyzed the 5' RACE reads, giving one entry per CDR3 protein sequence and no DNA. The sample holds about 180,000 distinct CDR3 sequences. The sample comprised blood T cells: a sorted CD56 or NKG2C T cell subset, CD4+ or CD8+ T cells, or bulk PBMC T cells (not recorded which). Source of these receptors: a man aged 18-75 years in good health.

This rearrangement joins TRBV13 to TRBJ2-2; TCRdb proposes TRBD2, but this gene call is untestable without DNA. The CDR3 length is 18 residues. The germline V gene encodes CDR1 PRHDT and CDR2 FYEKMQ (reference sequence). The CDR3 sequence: CASSDGLAGASSTGELFF.

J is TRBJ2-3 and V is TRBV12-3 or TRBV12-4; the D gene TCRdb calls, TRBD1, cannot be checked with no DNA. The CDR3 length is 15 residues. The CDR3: CASSDAQWAGDTQYF.

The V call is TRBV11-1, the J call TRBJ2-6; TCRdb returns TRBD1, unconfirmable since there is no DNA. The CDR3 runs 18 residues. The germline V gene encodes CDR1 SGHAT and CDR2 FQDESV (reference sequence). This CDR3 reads CASSEPGQGATGANVLTF.

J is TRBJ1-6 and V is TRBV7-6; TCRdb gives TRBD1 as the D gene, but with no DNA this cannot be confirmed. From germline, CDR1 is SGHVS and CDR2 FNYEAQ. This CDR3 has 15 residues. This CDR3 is CASSLEASGSSPLHF.

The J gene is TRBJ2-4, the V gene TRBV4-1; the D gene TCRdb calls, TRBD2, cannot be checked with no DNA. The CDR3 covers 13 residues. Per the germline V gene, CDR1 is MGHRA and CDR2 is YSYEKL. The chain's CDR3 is CASSQLVANIQYF.

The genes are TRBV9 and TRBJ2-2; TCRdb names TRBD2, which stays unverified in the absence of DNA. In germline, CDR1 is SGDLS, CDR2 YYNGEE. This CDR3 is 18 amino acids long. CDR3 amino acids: CASSVLPGGGPDTGELFF.

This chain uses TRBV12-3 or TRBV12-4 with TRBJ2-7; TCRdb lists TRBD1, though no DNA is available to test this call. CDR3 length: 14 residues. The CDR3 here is CASSQTGFRTEQYF.

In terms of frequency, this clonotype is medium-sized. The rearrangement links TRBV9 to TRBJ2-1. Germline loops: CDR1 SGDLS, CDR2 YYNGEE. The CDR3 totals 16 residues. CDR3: CASSVGSTSRSNEQFF. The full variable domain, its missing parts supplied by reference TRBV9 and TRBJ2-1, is DSGVTQTPKHLITATGQRVTLRCSPRSGDLSVYWYQQSLDQGLQFLIQYYNGEERAKGNILERFSAQQFPDLHSELNLSSLELGDSALYFCASSVGSTSRSNEQFFGPGTRLTVL.

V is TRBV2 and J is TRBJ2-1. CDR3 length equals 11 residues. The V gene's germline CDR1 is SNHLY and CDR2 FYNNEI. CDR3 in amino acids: CASSPINEQFF.

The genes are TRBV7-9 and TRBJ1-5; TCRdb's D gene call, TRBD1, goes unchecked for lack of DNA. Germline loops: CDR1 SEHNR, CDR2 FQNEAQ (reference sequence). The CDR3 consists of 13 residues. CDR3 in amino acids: CASSPGPGQPQHF.

CDR3 region: CASVRREGFYEQYF. The chain employs TRBV6-5 and TRBJ2-7; without DNA, the TCRdb call of TRBD2 cannot be checked. The CDR3 length is 14 residues. Germline values: CDR1 MNHEY, CDR2 SVGAGI.

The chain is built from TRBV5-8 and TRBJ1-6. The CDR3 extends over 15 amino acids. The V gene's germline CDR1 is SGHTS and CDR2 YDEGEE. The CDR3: CASSLVVGMSSPLHF.

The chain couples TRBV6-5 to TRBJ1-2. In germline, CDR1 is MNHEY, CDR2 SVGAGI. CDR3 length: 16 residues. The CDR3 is CASSWVGLESNYGYTF.

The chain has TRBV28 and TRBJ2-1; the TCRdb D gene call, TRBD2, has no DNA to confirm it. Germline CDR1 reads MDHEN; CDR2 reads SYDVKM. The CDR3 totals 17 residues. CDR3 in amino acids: CASSLIAGGHLDNEQFF.

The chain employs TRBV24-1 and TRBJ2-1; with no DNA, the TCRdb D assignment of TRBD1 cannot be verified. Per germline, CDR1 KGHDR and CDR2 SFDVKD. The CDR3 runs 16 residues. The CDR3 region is CATSDVTGEFYNEQFF.

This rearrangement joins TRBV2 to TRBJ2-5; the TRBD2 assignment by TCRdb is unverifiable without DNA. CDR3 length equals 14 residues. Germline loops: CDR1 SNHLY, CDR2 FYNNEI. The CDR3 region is CASRARGALETQYF.

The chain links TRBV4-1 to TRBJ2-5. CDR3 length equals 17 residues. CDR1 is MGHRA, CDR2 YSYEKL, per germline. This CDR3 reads CASSQDPAGTLQETQYF.

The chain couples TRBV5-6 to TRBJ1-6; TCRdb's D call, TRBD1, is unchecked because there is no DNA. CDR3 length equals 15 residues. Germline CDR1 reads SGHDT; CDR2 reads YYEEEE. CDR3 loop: CASSLAGTGYSPLHF.

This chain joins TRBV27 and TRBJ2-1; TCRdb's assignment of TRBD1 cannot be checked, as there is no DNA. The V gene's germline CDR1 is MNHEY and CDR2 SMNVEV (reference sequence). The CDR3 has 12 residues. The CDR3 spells CASSPGQNEQFF.

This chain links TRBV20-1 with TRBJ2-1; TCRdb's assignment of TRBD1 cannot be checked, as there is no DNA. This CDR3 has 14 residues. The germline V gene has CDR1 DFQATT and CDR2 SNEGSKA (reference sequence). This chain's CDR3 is CSARDMAGVNEQFF.

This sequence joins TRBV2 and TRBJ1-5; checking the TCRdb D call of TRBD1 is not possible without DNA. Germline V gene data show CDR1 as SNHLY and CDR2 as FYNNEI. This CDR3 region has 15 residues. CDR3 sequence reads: CASSSPGQKNQPQHF.

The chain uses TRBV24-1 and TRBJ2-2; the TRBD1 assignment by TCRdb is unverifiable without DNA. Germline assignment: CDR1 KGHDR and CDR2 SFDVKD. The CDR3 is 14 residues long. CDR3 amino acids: CATQTGQTPGQLFF.

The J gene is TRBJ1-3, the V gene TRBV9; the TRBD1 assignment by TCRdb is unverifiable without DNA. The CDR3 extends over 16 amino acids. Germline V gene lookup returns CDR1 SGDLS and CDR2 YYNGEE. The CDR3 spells CASSVAGDSLGNTIYF.

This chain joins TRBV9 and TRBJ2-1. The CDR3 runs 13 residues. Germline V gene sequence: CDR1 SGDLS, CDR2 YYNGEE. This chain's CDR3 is CASSARPHNEQFF.

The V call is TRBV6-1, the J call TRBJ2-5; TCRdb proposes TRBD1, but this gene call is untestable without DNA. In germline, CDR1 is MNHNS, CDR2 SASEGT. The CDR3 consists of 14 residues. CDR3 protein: CASRSYQGQETQYF.

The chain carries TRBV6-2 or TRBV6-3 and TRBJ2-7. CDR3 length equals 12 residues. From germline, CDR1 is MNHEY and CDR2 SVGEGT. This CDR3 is CASRELSYEQYF.

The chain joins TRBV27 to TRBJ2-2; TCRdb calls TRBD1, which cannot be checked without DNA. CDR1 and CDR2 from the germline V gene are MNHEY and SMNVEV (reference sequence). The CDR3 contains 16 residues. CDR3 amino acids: CASSFRAGASTGELFF.

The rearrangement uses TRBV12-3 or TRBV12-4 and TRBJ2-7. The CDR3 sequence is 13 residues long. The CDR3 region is CASSFLEVNEQYF.

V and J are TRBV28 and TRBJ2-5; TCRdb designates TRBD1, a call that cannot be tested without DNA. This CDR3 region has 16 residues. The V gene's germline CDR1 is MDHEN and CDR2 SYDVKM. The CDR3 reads CASSLGGEIDRETQYF.

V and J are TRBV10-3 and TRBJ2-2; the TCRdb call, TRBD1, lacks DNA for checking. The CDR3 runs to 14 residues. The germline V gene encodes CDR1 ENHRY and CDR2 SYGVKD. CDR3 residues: CAAGTGSNTGELFF.